This T cell receptor beta chain came from a study of tumor-infiltrating lymphocytes in oesophageal squamous cell carcinoma. TCRdb used MiXCR to reprocess the PCR reads, holding one entry per CDR3 protein. The sample has approximately 12,000 distinct CDR3 sequences, around three fifths seen once. Germline lookup yields CDR1 MNHNS and CDR2 SASEGT. The CDR3 sequence is 13 residues long. The receptor was isolated from a male donor with esophageal squamous cell carcinoma. The chain uses TRBV6-1 and TRBJ2-5; D is ambiguous. Matching the DNA end better, TRBJ1-2 makes the J call doubtful. The sequenced sample was esophageal tumor tissue. CDR3: CASNPDGPYGYTF. CDR3 sequence (DNA): TGTGCCAGCAACCCGGACGGACCTTATGGCTACACCTTC.